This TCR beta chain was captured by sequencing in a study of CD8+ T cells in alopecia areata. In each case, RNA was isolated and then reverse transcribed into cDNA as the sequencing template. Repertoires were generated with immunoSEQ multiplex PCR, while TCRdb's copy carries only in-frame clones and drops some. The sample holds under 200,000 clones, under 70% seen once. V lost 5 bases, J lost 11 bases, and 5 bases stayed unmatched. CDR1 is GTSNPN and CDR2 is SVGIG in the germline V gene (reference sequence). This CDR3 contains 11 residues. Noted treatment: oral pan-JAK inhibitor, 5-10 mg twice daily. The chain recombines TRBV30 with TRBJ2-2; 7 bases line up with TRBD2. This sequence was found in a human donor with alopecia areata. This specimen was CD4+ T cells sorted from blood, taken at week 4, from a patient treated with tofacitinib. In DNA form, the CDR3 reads TGTGCCTGGGACCAGCGGGGAGAGCTGTTTTTT. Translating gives CAWDQRGELFF.